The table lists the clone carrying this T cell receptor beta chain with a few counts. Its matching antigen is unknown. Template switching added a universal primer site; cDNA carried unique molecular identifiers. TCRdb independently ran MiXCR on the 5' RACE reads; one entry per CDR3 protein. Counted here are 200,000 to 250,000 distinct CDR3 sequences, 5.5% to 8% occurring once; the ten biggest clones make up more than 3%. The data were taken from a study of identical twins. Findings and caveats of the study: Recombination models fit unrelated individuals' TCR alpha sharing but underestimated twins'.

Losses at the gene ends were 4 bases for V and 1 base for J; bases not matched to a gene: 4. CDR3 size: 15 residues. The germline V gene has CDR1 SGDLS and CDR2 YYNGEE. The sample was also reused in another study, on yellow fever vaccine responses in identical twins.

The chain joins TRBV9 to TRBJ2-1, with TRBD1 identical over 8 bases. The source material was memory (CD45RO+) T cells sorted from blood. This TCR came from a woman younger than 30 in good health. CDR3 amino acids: CASSITGGSYNEQFF. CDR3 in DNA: TGTGCCAGCAGCATAACAGGGGGGTCCTACAATGAGCAGTTCTTC. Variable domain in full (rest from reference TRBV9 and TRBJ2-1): DSGVTQTPKHLITATGQRVTLRCSPRSGDLSVYWYQQSLDQGLQFLIQYYNGEERAKGNILERFSAQQFPDLHSELNLSSLELGDSALYFCASSITGGSYNEQFFGPGTRLTVL.